The 17 T cell receptor beta chains reported below all come from one sample, sequenced in a study of cytomegalovirus exposure and HLA in healthy donors. The protocol was immunoSEQ multiplex PCR, while the TCRdb copy is restricted to in-frame clones and leaves out a portion. Altogether under 200,000 clones are present, 80% to 85% being singletons, with the ten largest covering around 1.2%. Sequenced sample: PBMCs. The receptor set was obtained from a woman aged 25-40 years in good health and CMV-seronegative.

The sample holds one count of this clone. This chain links TRBV6-5 with TRBJ2-3; D is possibly TRBD2 (5 bases). This CDR3 region has 14 residues. Looked up from germline, CDR1 is MNHEY and CDR2 is SVGAGI. Trimming took 6 bases from V and 1 from J, leaving 11 bases between them. In nucleotides, the CDR3 is TGTGCCAGCAGGATTAGCGTCGGCACAGATACGCAGTATTTT. This gives the protein CASRISVGTDTQYF.

The rearrangement links TRBV15 to TRBJ2-1, with a weak D call TRBD1 (6 bases). CDR3 length: 17 residues. V lost 1 base and J 2 bases, leaving 15 bases between the germline ends. In germline, CDR1 is LNHNV, CDR2 YYDKDF (reference sequence). The CDR3: CATSRVKGDRTYNEQFF. The CDR3 DNA reads as TGTGCCACCAGCAGAGTTAAAGGAGACAGGACCTACAATGAGCAGTTCTTC.

The V call is TRBV2, the J call TRBJ2-6; D is undetermined. The germline gives CDR1 SNHLY, CDR2 FYNNEI. V was clipped by 3 bases and J by 2 bases, with 8 bases between them. The CDR3 totals 15 residues. The CDR3 nucleotides are TGTGCCAGCAGTGAGCCCCCAGCTGGGGCCAACGTCCTGACTTTC. It encodes CASSEPPAGANVLTF.

The rearrangement joins TRBV6-6 to TRBJ2-7; TRBD1 aligns across 9 bases. This CDR3 is built from 13 residues. V was clipped by 7 bases and J by 2 bases; unmatched bases: 3. Per germline, CDR1 MNHNY and CDR2 SVGAGI (reference sequence). The CDR3 loop is CASNGDRAYEQYF. The CDR3 nucleotides read TGTGCCAGCAACGGGGACAGGGCCTACGAGCAGTACTTC.

A single count supports this clone. This chain connects TRBV11-2 to TRBJ1-1; no clear D. The V gene lost 5 bases and the J gene lost 2 bases, with 15 bases spanning the gap. CDR3 length equals 15 residues. Looked up from germline, CDR1 is SGHAT and CDR2 is FQNNGV. Written as DNA, the CDR3 is TGTGCCAGCAGCGTAACCTCCGGGGTAAACACTGAAGCTTTCTTT. It translates to CASSVTSGVNTEAFF.

The chain combines TRBV7-8 with TRBJ2-5, with D tentatively TRBD2 (6 bases). This CDR3 region has 15 residues. CDR1 and CDR2 from the germline V gene are SGHVS and FQNEAQ. V lost 5 bases to trimming and J lost 0 bases, with 13 bases between them. CDR3 sequence reads: CASSRGGGHQETQYF. CDR3 sequence (DNA): TGTGCCAGCAGCCGGGGAGGCGGGCACCAAGAGACCCAGTACTTC.

The chain recombines TRBV5-1 with TRBJ2-3; D is perhaps TRBD2 (5 bases). CDR3 length: 17 amino acids. Germline CDR1 SGHRS, CDR2 YFSETQ. Trimming removed 4 bases at V and 0 bases at J, with 18 bases between. Here the CDR3 reads CASSPGSGEKSTDTQYF. The CDR3 coding sequence is TGCGCCAGCAGCCCCGGCTCCGGGGAAAAAAGCACAGATACGCAGTATTTT.

Written as DNA, the CDR3 is TGTGCCAGCAGTTCACAGCGGGAGGGGTTGGAGACCCAGTACTTC. This encodes CASSSQREGLETQYF. V gene TRBV27 combines with J gene TRBJ2-5; 10 bases are a match to TRBD2. Germline CDR1 reads MNHEY; CDR2 reads SMNVEV (reference sequence). The CDR3 is made up of 15 amino acids. V shed 4 bases, J shed 5 bases, and the junction held 7 bases outside the gene matches.

The chain recombines TRBV28 with TRBJ1-1, with TRBD1 matching over 7 bases. The CDR3 contains 15 residues. Germline CDR1 reads MDHEN; CDR2 reads SYDVKM. J gave up 0 bases and V 5 bases, and 6 bases lay outside the gene matches. CDR3 protein: CASSPQDRMNTEAFF. Here the CDR3 DNA reads TGTGCCAGCAGTCCCCAGGACAGGATGAACACTGAAGCTTTCTTT.

The DNA of the CDR3 is TGTGCCAGCAGTTTCTCTCCCAGCTACGAGCAGTACTTC. Its protein is CASSFSPSYEQYF. The V and J genes are TRBV7-6 and TRBJ2-7; D uncertain. Trimming took off 6 bases at V and 3 bases at J, with 12 bases between the two ends. The germline V gene has CDR1 SGHVS and CDR2 FNYEAQ. CDR3 length equals 13 residues.

The genes are TRBV2 and TRBJ1-5, with 11 positions matching TRBD1. This CDR3 is 16 amino acids long. The trim removed 6 bases at V and 9 bases at J, leaving 13 bases unmatched. Germline V lookup: CDR1 SNHLY, CDR2 FYNNEI. The CDR3 loop reads CASRGARTGGRGPQHF. CDR3 nucleotides: TGTGCCAGCAGGGGTGCCAGGACAGGGGGCAGGGGGCCCCAGCATTTT.

The chain has TRBV19 and TRBJ1-4; 7 positions agree with TRBD1. This CDR3 is 14 amino acids long. Germline V gene lookup returns CDR1 LNHDA and CDR2 SQIVND (reference sequence). V was clipped by 5 bases and J by 5 bases; unmatched bases: 5. The CDR3 here is CASSPGTVNEKLFF. The CDR3 DNA follows: TGTGCCAGTAGTCCCGGGACAGTAAATGAAAAACTGTTTTTT.

The CDR3 region is CASSLVRGGSTDTQYF. CDR3 in DNA: TGTGCCAGCAGCTTAGTGCGGGGGGGAAGCACAGATACGCAGTATTTT. This rearrangement joins TRBV7-2 to TRBJ2-3; 9 nucleotides match TRBD2. From germline, CDR1 is SGHTA and CDR2 FQGNSA. The CDR3 loop spans 16 amino acids. After removal of 1 base from V and 0 bases from J, the junction contained 2 bases not matched to a gene.

CDR3 DNA: TGTGCCAGCTCACCCCCCAATAGCGGGAGAGTCGAGACCCAGTACTTC. It yields the protein CASSPPNSGRVETQYF. The chain couples TRBV18 to TRBJ2-5; 9 bases match TRBD2. The CDR3 spans 16 residues. Germline V gene lookup returns CDR1 KGHSH and CDR2 LQKENI. The V segment lost 3 bases and the J segment 5 bases; nucleotides outside the gene matches: 10.

This rearrangement joins TRBV18 to TRBJ2-7; 7 bases match TRBD2. J gave up 6 bases and V 6 bases, and 11 bases lay outside the gene matches. The CDR3 is made up of 14 amino acids. Per germline, CDR1 KGHSH and CDR2 LQKENI. The CDR3 bases are TGTGCCAGCTCCCCGGGCCAGGGAGGGCTCGAGCAGTACTTC. As protein: CASSPGQGGLEQYF.

V gene TRBV6-1 combines with J gene TRBJ1-5; D is possibly TRBD1 (6 bases). The CDR3 loop spans 16 amino acids. CDR1 is MNHNS, CDR2 SASEGT, per germline. Trimming stripped 2 bases from V and 4 bases from J, with 15 bases between. CDR3 nucleotides: TGTGCCAGCAGTGAAATGGGGGGGGGCCTTAATCAGCCCCAGCATTTT. Translation: CASSEMGGGLNQPQHF.

The V gene is TRBV7-9, the J gene TRBJ2-3, with D unresolved. V was clipped by 2 bases and J by 2 bases, with 14 bases between them. CDR1 is SEHNR and CDR2 is FQNEAQ in the germline V gene (reference sequence). This CDR3 is built from 16 residues. The CDR3 sequence is CASSLPTSSSTDTQYF. The DNA for the CDR3 is TGTGCCAGCAGCTTACCGACATCTTCCTCCACAGATACGCAGTATTTT.